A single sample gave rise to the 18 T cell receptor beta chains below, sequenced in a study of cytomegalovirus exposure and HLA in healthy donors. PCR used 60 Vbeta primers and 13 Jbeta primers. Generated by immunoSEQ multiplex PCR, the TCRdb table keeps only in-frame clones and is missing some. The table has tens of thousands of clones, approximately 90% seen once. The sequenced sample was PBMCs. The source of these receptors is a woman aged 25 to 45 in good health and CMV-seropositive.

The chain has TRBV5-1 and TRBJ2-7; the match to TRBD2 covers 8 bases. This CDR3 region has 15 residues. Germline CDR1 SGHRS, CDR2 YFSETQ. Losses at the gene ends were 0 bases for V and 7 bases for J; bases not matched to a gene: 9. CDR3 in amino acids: CASSLDPAGVGEQYF. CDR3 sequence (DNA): TGCGCCAGCAGCTTGGATCCAGCGGGAGTTGGAGAGCAGTACTTC.

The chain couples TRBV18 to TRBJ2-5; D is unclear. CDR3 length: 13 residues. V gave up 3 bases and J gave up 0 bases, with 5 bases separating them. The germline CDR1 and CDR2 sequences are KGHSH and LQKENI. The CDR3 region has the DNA TGTGCCAGCTCACCCCCGTACCAAGAGACCCAGTACTTC. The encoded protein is CASSPPYQETQYF.

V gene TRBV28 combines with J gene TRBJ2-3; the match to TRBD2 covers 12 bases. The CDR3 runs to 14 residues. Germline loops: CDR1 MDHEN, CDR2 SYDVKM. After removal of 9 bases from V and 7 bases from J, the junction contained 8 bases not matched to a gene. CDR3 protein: CASRLAGGRHTQYF. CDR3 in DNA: TGTGCCAGTCGGCTAGCGGGAGGGCGGCATACGCAGTATTTT.

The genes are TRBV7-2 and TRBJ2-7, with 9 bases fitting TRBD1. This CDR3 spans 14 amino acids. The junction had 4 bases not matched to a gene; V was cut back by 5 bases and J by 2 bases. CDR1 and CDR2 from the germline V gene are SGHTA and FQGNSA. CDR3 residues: CASSGRTGAYEQYF. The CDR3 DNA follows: TGTGCCAGCAGCGGACGGACAGGGGCCTACGAGCAGTACTTC.

The CDR3 DNA is TGTGCCAGCAGCCCTAGAGGGGGGGCAAATGAAAAACTGTTTTTT. Translated: CASSPRGGANEKLFF. This chain links TRBV11-2 with TRBJ1-4; a weak D match, TRBD1 (6 bases). The germline CDR1 and CDR2 sequences are SGHAT and FQNNGV. CDR3 size: 15 residues. Trimming removed 5 bases at V and 5 bases at J, with 15 bases between. The whole variable domain, remainder taken from reference TRBV11-2 and TRBJ1-4, is EAGVAQSPRYKIIEKRQSVAFWCNPISGHATLYWYQQILGQGPKLLIQFQNNGVVDDSQLPKDRFSAERLKGVDSTLKIQPAKLEDSAVYLCASSPRGGANEKLFFGSGTQLSVL.

This CDR3 reads CASSFSLAVDNEQFF. The CDR3 nucleotides are TGCGCCAGCAGCTTTTCCCTGGCAGTTGACAATGAGCAGTTCTTC. The J gene is TRBJ2-1, the V gene TRBV5-1; D remains ambiguous. V lost 2 bases and J lost 5, with 14 bases in between. This CDR3 region has 15 residues. Germline V gene lookup returns CDR1 SGHRS and CDR2 YFSETQ.

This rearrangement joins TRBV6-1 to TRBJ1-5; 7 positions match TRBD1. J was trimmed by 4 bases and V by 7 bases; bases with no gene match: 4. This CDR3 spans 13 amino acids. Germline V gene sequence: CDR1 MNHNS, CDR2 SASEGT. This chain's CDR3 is CASTGTANQPQHF. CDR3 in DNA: TGTGCCAGCACCGGGACAGCTAATCAGCCCCAGCATTTT.

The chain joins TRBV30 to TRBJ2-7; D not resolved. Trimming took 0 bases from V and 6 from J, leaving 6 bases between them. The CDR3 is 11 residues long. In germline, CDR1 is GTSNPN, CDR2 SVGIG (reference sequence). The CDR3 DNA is TGTGCCTGGAGTGTTGCGGTCGAGCAGTACTTC. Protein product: CAWSVAVEQYF. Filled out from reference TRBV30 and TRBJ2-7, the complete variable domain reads SQTIHQWPATLVQPVGSPLSLECTVEGTSNPNLYWYRQAAGRGLQLLFYSVGIGQISSEVPQNLSASRPQDRQFILSSKKLLLSDSGFYLCAWSVAVEQYFGPGTRLTVT.

The CDR3 DNA reads as TGTGCCAGCAGCTTAGTAGGGGGCCGAAACACCATATATTTT. Protein sequence: CASSLVGGRNTIYF. The chain has TRBV11-2 and TRBJ1-3; 7 bases map to TRBD1. Germline CDR1 SGHAT, CDR2 FQNNGV. The junction had 2 bases not matched to a gene; V was cut back by 1 base and J by 5 bases. The CDR3 loop spans 14 amino acids.

DNA of the CDR3: TGTGCCAGCAGGCTCGGGGAGATTCCATACGAGCAGTACTTC. The encoded protein is CASRLGEIPYEQYF. The gene calls are TRBV2 and TRBJ2-7; a possible D gene is TRBD2 (5 bases). The CDR3 covers 14 residues. V was shortened by 6 bases and J by 4 bases, with 16 bases between the two germline ends. Germline V CDR1 and CDR2: SNHLY, FYNNEI.

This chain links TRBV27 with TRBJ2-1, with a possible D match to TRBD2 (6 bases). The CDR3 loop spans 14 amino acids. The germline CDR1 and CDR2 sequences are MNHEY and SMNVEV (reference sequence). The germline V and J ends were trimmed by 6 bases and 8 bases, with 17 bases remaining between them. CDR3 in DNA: TGTGCCAGCAGCGGGACTGCCGGCAGGGATGAGCAGTTCTTC. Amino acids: CASSGTAGRDEQFF.

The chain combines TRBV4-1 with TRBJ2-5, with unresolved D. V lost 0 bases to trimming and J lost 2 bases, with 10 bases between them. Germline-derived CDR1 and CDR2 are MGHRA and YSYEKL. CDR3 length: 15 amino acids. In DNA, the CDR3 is TGCGCCAGCAGCCAAGATCGTAGATCGCAAGAGACCCAGTACTTC. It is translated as CASSQDRRSQETQYF.

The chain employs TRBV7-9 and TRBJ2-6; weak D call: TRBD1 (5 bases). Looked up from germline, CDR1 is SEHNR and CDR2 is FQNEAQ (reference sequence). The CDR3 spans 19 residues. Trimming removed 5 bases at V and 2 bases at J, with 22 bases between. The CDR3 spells CASSQNRQPTKPGANVLTF. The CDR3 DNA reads TGTGCCAGCAGCCAGAACCGACAGCCAACTAAGCCTGGGGCCAACGTCCTGACTTTC.

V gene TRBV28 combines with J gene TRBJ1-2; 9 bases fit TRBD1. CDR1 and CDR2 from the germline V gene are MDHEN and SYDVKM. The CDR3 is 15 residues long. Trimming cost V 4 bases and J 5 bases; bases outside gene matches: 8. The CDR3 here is CASSYTGTGLYGYTF. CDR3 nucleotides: TGTGCCAGCAGTTATACCGGGACAGGGTTGTATGGCTACACCTTC.

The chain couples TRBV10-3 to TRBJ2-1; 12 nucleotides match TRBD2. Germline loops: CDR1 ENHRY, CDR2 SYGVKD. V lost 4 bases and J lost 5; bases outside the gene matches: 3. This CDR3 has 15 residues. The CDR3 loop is CAISAWTSGNNEQFF. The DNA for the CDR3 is TGTGCCATCAGTGCTTGGACTAGCGGGAACAATGAGCAGTTCTTC.

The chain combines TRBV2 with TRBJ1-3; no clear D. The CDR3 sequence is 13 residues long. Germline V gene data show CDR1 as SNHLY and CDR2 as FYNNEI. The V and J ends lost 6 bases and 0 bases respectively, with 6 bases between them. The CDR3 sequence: CASRQFSGNTIYF. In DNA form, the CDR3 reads TGTGCCAGCAGACAGTTCTCTGGAAACACCATATATTTT.

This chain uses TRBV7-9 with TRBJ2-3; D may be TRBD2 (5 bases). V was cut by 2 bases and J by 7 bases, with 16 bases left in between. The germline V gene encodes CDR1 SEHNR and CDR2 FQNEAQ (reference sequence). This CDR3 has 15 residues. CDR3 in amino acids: CASSLPGSEGHTQYF. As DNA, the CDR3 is TGTGCCAGCAGCTTACCGGGATCCGAGGGCCATACGCAGTATTTT.

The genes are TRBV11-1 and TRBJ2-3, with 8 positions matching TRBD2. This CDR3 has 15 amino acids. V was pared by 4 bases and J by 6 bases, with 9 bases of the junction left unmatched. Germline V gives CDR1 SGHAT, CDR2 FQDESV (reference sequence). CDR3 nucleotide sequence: TGTGCCAGCAGCTCCCAAGCGGGAGCTGAGGATACGCAGTATTTT. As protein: CASSSQAGAEDTQYF. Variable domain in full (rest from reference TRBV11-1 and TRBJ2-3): EAEVAQSPRYKITEKSQAVAFWCDPISGHATLYWYRQILGQGPELLVQFQDESVVDDSQLPKDRFSAERLKGVDSTLKIQPAELGDSAMYLCASSSQAGAEDTQYFGPGTRLTVL.